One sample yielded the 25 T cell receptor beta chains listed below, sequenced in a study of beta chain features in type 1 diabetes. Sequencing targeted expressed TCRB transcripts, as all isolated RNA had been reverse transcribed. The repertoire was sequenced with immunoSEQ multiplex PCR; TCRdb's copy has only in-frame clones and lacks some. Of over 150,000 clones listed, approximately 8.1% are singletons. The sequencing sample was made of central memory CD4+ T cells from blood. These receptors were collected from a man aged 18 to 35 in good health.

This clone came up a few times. CDR3 nucleotide sequence: TGTGCCAGCAGCCCCCACAGGGATAACACTGAAGCTTTCTTT. It specifies CASSPHRDNTEAFF. V and J are TRBV7-8 and TRBJ1-1, with D possibly being TRBD1 (6 bases). The V end was cut by 5 bases, the J end by 2 bases, with 12 bases between. The germline V gene encodes CDR1 SGHVS and CDR2 FQNEAQ. The length of the CDR3 is 14 residues.

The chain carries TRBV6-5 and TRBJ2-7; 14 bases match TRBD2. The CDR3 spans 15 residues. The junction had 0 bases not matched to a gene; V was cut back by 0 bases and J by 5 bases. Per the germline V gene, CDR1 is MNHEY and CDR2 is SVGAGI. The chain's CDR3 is CASSYSTSGRDEQYF. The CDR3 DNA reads TGTGCCAGCAGTTACTCGACTAGCGGGAGGGACGAGCAGTACTTC.

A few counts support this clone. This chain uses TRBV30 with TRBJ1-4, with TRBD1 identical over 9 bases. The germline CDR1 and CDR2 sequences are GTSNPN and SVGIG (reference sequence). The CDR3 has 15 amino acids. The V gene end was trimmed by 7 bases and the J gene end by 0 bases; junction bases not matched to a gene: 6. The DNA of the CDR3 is TGTGCCTCCCCAGGACAGGGGTCAACTAATGAAAAACTGTTTTTT. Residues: CASPGQGSTNEKLFF. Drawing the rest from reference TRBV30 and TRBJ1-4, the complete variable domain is SQTIHQWPATLVQPVGSPLSLECTVEGTSNPNLYWYRQAAGRGLQLLFYSVGIGQISSEVPQNLSASRPQDRQFILSSKKLLLSDSGFYLCASPGQGSTNEKLFFGSGTQLSVL.

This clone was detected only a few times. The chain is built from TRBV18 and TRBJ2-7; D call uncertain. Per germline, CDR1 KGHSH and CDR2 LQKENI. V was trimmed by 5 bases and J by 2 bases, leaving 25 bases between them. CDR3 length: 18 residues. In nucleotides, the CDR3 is TGTGCCAGCTCAGGTAACCGGCTCTCTACCTTCGCGGCCTACGAGCAGTACTTC. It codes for CASSGNRLSTFAAYEQYF.

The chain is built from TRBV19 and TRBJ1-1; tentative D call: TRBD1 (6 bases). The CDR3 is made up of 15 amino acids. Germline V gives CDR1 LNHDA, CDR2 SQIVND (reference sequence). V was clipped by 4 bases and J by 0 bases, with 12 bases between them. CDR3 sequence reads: CASSTQRTVNTEAFF. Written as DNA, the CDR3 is TGTGCCAGTAGTACCCAGAGGACAGTGAACACTGAAGCTTTCTTT. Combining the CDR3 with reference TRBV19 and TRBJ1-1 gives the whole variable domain DGGITQSPKYLFRKEGQNVTLSCEQNLNHDAMYWYRQDPGQGLRLIYYSQIVNDFQKGDIAEGYSVSREKKESFPLTVTSAQKNPTAFYLCASSTQRTVNTEAFFGQGTRLTVV.

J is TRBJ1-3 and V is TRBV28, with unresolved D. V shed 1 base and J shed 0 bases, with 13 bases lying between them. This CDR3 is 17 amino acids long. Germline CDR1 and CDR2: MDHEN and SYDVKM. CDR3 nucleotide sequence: TGTGCCAGCAGTTTATCCCTAATGCCCCTCTCTGGAAACACCATATATTTT. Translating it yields CASSLSLMPLSGNTIYF.

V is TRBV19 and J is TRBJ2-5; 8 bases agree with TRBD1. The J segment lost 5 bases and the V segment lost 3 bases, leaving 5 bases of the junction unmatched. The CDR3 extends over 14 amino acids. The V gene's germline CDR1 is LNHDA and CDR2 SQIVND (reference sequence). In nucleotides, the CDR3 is TGTGCCAGTAGTATCACAGGGGGGTTTGAGACCCAGTACTTC. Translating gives CASSITGGFETQYF.

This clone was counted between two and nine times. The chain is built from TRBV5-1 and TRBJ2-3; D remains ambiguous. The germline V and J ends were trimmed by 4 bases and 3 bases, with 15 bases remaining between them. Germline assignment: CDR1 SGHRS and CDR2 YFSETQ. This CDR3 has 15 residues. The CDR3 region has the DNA TGCGCCAGCAGCCGTGACACACAACGTACAGATACGCAGTATTTT. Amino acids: CASSRDTQRTDTQYF.

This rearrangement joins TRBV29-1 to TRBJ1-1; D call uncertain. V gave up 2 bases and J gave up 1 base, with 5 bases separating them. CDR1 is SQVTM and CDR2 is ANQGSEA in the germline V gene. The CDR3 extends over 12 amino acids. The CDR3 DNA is TGCAGCGTTGAATACGGGAACACTGAAGCTTTCTTT. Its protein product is CSVEYGNTEAFF. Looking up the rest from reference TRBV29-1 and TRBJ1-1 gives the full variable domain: SAVISQKPSRDICQRGTSLTIQCQVDSQVTMMFWYRQQPGQSLTLIATANQGSEATYESGFVIDKFPISRPNLTFSTLTVSNMSPEDSSIYLCSVEYGNTEAFFGQGTRLTVV.

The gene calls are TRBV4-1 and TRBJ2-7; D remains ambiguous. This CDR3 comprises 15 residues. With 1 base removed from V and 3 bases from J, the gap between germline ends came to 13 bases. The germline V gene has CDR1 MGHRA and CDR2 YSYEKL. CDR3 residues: CASSQAQFRSYEQYF. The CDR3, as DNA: TGCGCCAGCAGCCAAGCCCAGTTCCGCAGCTACGAGCAGTACTTC.

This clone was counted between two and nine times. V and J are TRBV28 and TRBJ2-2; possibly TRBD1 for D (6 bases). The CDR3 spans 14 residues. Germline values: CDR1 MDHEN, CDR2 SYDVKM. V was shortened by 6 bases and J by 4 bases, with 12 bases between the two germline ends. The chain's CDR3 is CASRLNRVTGELFF. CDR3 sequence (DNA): TGTGCCAGCAGACTTAACAGGGTCACCGGGGAGCTGTTTTTT.

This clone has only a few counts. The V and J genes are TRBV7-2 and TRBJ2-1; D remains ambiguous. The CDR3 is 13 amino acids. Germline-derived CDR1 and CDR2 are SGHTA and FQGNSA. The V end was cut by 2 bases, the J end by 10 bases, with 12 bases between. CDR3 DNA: TGTGCCAGCAGCTTATTGGGCCATGGAGAGCAGTTCTTC. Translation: CASSLLGHGEQFF.

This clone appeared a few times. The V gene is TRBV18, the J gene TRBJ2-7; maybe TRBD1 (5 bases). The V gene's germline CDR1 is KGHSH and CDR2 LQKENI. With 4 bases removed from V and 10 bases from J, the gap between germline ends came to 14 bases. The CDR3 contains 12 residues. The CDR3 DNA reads TGTGCCAGCTCACTCGGAGACAGCTACCAGTACTTC. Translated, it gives CASSLGDSYQYF.

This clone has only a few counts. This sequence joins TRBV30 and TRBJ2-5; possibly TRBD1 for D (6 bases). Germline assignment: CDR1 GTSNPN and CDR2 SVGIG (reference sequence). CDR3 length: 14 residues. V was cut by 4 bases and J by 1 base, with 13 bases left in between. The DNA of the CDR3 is TGTGCCTGGATTGTGAAGACAGGCCAAGAGACCCAGTACTTC. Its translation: CAWIVKTGQETQYF.

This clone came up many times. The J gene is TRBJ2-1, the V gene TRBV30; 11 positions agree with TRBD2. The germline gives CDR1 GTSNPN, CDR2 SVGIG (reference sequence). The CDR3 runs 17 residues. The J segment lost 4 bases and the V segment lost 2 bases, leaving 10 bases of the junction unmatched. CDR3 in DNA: TGTGCCTGGAGTCCCTCCCTAGGGACTAGCGGATACAATGAGCAGTTCTTC. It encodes CAWSPSLGTSGYNEQFF.

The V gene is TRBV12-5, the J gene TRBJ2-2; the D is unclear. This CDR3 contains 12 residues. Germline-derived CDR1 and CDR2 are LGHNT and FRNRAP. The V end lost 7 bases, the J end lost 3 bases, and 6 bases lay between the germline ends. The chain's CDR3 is CASAPDTGELFF. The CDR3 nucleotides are TGTGCTAGTGCCCCCGACACCGGGGAGCTGTTTTTT.

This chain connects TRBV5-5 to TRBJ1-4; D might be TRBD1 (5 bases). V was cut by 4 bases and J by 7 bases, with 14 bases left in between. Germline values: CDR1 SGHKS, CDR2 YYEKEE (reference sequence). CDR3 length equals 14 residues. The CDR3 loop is CASSPRVGGEKLFF. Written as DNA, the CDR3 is TGTGCCAGCAGCCCCCGGGTCGGGGGTGAAAAACTGTTTTTT.

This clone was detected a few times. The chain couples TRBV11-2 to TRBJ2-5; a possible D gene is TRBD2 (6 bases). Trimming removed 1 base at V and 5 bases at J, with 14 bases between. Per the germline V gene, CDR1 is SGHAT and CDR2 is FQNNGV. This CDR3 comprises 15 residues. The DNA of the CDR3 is TGTGCCAGCAGCTTAGGGGCGGGACCGGGGGAGACCCAGTACTTC. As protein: CASSLGAGPGETQYF. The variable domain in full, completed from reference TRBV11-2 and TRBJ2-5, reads EAGVAQSPRYKIIEKRQSVAFWCNPISGHATLYWYQQILGQGPKLLIQFQNNGVVDDSQLPKDRFSAERLKGVDSTLKIQPAKLEDSAVYLCASSLGAGPGETQYFGPGTRLLVL.

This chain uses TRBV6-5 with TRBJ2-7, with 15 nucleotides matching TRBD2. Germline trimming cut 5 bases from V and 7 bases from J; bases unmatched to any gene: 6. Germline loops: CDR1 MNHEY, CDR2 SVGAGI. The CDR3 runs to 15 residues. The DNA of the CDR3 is TGTGCCAGCAGTCGTCGGACTAGCGGGAGGGGGGAGCAGTACTTC. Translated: CASSRRTSGRGEQYF.

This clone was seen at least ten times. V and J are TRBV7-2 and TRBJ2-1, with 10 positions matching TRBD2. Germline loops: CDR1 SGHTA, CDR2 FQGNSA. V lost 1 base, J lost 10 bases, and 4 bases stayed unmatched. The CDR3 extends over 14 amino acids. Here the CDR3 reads CASSLVGSGREQFF. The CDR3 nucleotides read TGTGCCAGCAGCTTAGTCGGTAGCGGGAGGGAGCAGTTCTTC.

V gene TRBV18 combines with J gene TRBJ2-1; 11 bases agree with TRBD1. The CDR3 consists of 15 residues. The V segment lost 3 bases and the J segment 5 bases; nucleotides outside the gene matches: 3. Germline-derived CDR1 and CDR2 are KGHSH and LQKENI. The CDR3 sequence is CASSPGTGGHNEQFF. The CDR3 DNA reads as TGTGCCAGCTCACCTGGGACAGGGGGTCACAATGAGCAGTTCTTC.

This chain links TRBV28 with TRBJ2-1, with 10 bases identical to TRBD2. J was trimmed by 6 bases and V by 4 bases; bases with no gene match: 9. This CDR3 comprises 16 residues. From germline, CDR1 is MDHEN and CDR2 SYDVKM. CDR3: CASSYSGRLLTNEQFF. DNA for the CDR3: TGTGCCAGCAGTTATAGCGGGAGGCTCCTCACCAATGAGCAGTTCTTC.

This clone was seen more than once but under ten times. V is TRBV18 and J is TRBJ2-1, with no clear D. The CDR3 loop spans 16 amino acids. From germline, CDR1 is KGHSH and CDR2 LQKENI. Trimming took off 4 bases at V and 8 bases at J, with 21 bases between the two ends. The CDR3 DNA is TGTGCCAGCTCACTATACTCTCAGGCTGGGTACGATGAGCAGTTCTTC. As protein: CASSLYSQAGYDEQFF.

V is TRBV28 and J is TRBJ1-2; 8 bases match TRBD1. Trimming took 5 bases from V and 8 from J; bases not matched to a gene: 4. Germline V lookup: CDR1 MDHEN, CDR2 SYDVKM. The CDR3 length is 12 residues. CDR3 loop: CASSAQGGGYTF. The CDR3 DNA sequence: TGTGCCAGCAGTGCACAGGGGGGAGGCTACACCTTC.

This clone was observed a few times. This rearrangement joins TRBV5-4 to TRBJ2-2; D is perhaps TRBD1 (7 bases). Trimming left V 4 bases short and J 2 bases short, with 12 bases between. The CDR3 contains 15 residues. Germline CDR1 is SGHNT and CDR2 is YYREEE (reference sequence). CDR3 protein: CASSPGGGNTGELFF. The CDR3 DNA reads TGTGCCAGCAGCCCAGGGGGAGGAAACACCGGGGAGCTGTTTTTT.